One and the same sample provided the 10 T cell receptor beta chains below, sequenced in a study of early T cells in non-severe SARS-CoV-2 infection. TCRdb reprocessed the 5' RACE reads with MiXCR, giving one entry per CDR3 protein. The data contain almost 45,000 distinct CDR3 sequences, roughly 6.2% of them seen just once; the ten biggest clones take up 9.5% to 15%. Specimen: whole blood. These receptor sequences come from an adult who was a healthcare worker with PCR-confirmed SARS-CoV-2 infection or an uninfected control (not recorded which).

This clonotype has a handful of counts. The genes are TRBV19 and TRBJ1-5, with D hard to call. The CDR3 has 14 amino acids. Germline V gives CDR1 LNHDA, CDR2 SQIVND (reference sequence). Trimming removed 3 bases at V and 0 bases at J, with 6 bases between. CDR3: CASSIQDSNQPQHF. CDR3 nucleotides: TGTGCCAGTAGTATTCAAGATAGCAATCAGCCCCAGCATTTT.

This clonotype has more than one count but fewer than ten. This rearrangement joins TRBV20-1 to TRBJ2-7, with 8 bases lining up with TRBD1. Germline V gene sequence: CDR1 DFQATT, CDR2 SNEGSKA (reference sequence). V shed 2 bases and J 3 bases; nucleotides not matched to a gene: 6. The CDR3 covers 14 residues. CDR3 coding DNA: TGCAGTGCTAGACCCCGGGACAGGATCTACGAGCAGTACTTC. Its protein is CSARPRDRIYEQYF.

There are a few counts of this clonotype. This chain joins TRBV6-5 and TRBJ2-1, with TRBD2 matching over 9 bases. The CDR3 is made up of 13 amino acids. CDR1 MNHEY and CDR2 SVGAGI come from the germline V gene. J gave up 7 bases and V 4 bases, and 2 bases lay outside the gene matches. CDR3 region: CASSSGLANEQFF. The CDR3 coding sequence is TGTGCCAGCAGTTCGGGACTAGCTAATGAGCAGTTCTTC.

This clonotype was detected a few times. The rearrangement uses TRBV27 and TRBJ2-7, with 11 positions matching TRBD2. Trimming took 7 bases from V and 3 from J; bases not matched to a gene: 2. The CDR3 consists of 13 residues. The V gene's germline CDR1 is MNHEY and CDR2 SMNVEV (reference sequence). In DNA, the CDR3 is TGTGCCAGCAAAACTAGCGGGGGCTACGAGCAGTACTTC. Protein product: CASKTSGGYEQYF.

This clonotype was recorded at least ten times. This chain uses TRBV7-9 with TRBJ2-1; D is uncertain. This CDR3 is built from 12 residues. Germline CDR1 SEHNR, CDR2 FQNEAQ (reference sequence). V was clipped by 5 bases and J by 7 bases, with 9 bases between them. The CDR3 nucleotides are TGTGCCAGCAGCCCGTCGTATAATGAGCAGTTCTTC. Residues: CASSPSYNEQFF.

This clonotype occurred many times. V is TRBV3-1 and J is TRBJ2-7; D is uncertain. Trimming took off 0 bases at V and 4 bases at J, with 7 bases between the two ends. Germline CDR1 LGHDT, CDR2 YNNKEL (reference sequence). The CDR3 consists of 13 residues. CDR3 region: CASSQDRRYEQYF. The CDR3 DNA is TGTGCCAGCAGCCAAGATCGTAGGTACGAGCAGTACTTC.

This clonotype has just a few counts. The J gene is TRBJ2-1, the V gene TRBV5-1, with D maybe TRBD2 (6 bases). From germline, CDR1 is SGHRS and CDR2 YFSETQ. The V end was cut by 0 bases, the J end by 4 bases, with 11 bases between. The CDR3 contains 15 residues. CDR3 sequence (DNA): TGCGCCAGCAGCTTGGATTCGGGAGCATACAATGAGCAGTTCTTC. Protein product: CASSLDSGAYNEQFF.

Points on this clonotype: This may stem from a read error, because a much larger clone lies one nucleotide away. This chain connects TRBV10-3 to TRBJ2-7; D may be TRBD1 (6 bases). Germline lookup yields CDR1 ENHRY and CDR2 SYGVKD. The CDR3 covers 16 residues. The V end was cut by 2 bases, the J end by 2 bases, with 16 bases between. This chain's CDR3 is CAISEAPGAGAYEQYF. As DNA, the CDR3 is TGTGCCATCAGTGAGGCCCCAGGGGCCGGGGCCTACGAGCAGTACTTC.

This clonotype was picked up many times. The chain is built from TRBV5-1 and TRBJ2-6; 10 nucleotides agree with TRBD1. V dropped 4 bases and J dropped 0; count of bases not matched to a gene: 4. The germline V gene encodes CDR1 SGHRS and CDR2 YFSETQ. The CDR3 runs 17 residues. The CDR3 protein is CASSKGQGSSGANVLTF. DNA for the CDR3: TGCGCCAGCAGCAAGGGACAGGGGAGCTCTGGGGCCAACGTCCTGACTTTC.

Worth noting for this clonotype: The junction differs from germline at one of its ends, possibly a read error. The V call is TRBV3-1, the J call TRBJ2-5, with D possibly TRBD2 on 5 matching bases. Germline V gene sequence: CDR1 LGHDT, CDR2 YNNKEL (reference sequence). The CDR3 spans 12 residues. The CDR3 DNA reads TGTGCCAGCAGCCAAGATTCGGGAAGAACGGGCTTC. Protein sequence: CASSQDSGRTGF.